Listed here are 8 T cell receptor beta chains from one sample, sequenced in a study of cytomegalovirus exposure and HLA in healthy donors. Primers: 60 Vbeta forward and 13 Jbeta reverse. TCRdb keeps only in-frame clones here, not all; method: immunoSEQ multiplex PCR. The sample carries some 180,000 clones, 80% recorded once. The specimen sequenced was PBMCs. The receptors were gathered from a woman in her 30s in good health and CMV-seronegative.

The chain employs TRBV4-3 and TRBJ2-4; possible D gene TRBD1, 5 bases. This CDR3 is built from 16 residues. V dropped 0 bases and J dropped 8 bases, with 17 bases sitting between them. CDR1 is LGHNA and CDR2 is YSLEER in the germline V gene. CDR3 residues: CASSQDGVGEGDIQYF. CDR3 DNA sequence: TGCGCCAGCAGCCAAGATGGGGTAGGGGAAGGAGACATTCAGTACTTC.

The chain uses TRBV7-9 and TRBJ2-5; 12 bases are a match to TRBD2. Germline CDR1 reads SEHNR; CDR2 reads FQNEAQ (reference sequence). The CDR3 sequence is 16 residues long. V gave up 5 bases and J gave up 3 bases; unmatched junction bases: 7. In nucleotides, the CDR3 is TGTGCCAGCAGCACACGACTAGCGGGGGAAGAAGAGACCCAGTACTTC. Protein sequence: CASSTRLAGEEETQYF. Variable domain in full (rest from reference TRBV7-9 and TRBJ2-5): DTGVSQNPRHKITKRGQNVTFRCDPISEHNRLYWYRQTLGQGPEFLTYFQNEAQLEKSRLLSDRFSAERPKGSFSTLEIQRTEQGDSAMYLCASSTRLAGEEETQYFGPGTRLLVL.

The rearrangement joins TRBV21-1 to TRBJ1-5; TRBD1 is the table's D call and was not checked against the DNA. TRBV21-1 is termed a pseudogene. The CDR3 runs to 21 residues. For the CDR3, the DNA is TGTGCCAGCGGGGGCCCAGGTCCACGAATAGGGTACAGGGGAGATCATCAGCCCCAGCATTTT. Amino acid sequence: CASGGPGPRIGYRGDHQPQHF.

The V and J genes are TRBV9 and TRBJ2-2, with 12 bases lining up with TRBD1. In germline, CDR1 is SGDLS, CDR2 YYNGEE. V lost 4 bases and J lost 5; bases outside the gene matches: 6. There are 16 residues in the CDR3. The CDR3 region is CASSFGTGGRTGELFF. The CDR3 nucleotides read TGTGCCAGCAGCTTCGGGACAGGGGGCAGAACCGGGGAGCTGTTTTTT.

The CDR3 reads CASSQVLSFGNRQTQYF. The DNA for the CDR3 is TGCGCCAGCAGCCAAGTATTGAGTTTCGGTAACAGGCAAACCCAGTACTTC. The chain joins TRBV4-1 to TRBJ2-5; TRBD1 is a possible D gene (5 bases). Germline values: CDR1 MGHRA, CDR2 YSYEKL. The CDR3 extends over 17 amino acids. V lost 1 base, J lost 8 bases, and 23 bases lay in between.

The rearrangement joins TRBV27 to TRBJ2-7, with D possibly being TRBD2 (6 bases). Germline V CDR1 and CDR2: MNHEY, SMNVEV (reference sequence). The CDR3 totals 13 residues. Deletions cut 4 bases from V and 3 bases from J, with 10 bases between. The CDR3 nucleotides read TGTGCCAGCAGTTACGGGGGAGTCTACGAGCAGTACTTC. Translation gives CASSYGGVYEQYF.

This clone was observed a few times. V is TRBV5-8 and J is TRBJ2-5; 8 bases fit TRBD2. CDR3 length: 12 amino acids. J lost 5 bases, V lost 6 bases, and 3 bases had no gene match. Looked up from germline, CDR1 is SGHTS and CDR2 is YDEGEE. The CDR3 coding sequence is TGTGCCAGCATCCCGGGGGGGGAGACCCAGTACTTC. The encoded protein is CASIPGGETQYF.

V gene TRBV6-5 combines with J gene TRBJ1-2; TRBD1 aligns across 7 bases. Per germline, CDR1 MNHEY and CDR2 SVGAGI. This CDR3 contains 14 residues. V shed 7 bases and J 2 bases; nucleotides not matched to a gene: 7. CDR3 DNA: TGTGCCAGCACCCGGACAGGAACAAACTATGGCTACACCTTC. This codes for CASTRTGTNYGYTF.